The T cell receptor beta chain described here comes from a study of OX40 agonist ivuxolimab in advanced cancers. Germline loops: CDR1 MNHEY, CDR2 SMNVEV (reference sequence). Trimming removed 1 base from V and 6 bases from J; junction bases left unmatched: 9. The CDR3 has 17 amino acids. The investigators sampled blood at baseline, at cycle 4 day 1, and at cycle 7 day 1. Sequencing was performed with immunoSEQ multiplex PCR; in TCRdb, only in-frame clones are kept and a portion is missing. The table shows tens of thousands of clones, with 91% occurring only once. This clone occurred once. The V gene is TRBV27, the J gene TRBJ1-5; TRBD1 agrees at 10 bases. The origin of this receptor is an adult with an advanced solid tumor such as melanoma, head and neck, liver or kidney cancer. The sequences come from CD4+ or CD8+ T cells sorted from blood, collected in a trial of the OX40 agonist ivuxolimab. The CDR3 reads CASSLFSGTGVAQPQHF. CDR3 coding DNA: TGTGCCAGCAGTTTATTTTCCGGGACAGGGGTTGCTCAGCCCCAGCATTTT.